One and the same sample provided the 30 T cell receptor beta chains below, sequenced in a study of blood T cell repertoires in COVID-19. Assay: immunoSEQ multiplex PCR; the TCRdb copy retains only in-frame clones and omits some. The profile shows 250,000 or so clones, approximately 90% of them singletons. The sample taken for sequencing was peripheral blood. These TCRs come from a man aged 25-45 years with COVID-19, enrolled during active disease.

The CDR3 loop reads CASTTASGGSGANVLTF. CDR3 bases: TGCGCCAGCACCACGGCCTCAGGGGGCTCTGGGGCCAACGTCCTGACTTTC. The chain recombines TRBV5-1 with TRBJ2-6; the match to TRBD1 covers 7 bases. CDR1 and CDR2 from the germline V gene are SGHRS and YFSETQ. The V segment lost 6 bases and the J segment 0 bases; nucleotides outside the gene matches: 9. There are 17 residues in the CDR3.

This sequence joins TRBV28 and TRBJ1-5; no clear D gene. The CDR3 consists of 13 residues. Germline CDR1 is MDHEN and CDR2 is SYDVKM. Trimming left V 3 bases short and J 4 bases short, with 7 bases between. The CDR3 spells CASSFSGNQPQHF. CDR3 nucleotide sequence: TGTGCCAGCAGTTTTTCCGGGAATCAGCCCCAGCATTTT.

The chain has TRBV3-1 (or the pseudogene TRBV3-2) and TRBJ2-1; TRBD2 aligns across 10 bases. V trimming: 0 bases; J trimming: 9 bases; junction bases outside the gene matches: 11. The germline gives CDR1 LGHDT, CDR2 YNNKEL (reference sequence). This CDR3 spans 17 amino acids. CDR3 nucleotide sequence: TGTGCCAGCAGCCAAGATCTTATGGCTAGCGGGAGTGGTGAGCAGTTCTTC. Translated, it gives CASSQDLMASGSGEQFF.

The chain joins TRBV2 to TRBJ1-1; 8 bases agree with TRBD1. The germline gives CDR1 SNHLY, CDR2 FYNNEI. The V gene end was trimmed by 5 bases and the J gene end by 5 bases; junction bases not matched to a gene: 7. This CDR3 comprises 14 residues. The CDR3: CASSRQGRQTEAFF. DNA of the CDR3: TGTGCCAGCAGTAGACAGGGGCGGCAGACTGAAGCTTTCTTT.

V is TRBV29-1 and J is TRBJ1-1; possible D gene TRBD1, 6 bases. Between the trimmed V and J ends, which lost 7 bases and 1 base, there was a span of 10 bases. The CDR3 runs 12 residues. CDR1 SQVTM and CDR2 ANQGSEA come from the germline V gene. CDR3 bases: TGCAGCGCTGGACAGACGAACACTGAAGCTTTCTTT. It specifies CSAGQTNTEAFF.

V and J are TRBV27 and TRBJ1-6; 8 nucleotides align to TRBD1. Germline V gives CDR1 MNHEY, CDR2 SMNVEV (reference sequence). The V gene end was trimmed by 6 bases and the J gene end by 7 bases; junction bases not matched to a gene: 5. The CDR3 covers 14 residues. CDR3 nucleotides: TGTGCCAGCAGCCCGGACAGGGAGAATTCACCCCTCCACTTT. Translating it yields CASSPDRENSPLHF.

CDR3 in amino acids: CASSHRNKNTEAFF. CDR3 in DNA: TGTGCCAGCAGCCATCGCAACAAGAACACTGAAGCTTTCTTT. The rearrangement joins TRBV4-2 to TRBJ1-1, with D unclear. This CDR3 has 14 amino acids. Germline values: CDR1 LGHNA, CDR2 YNFKEQ. Trimming stripped 3 bases from V and 1 base from J, with 9 bases between.

The rearrangement joins TRBV24-1 to TRBJ2-2; 9 positions agree with TRBD1. CDR3 length: 15 residues. After removal of 9 bases from V and 6 bases from J, the junction contained 10 bases not matched to a gene. CDR1 KGHDR and CDR2 SFDVKD come from the germline V gene. The DNA of the CDR3 is TGTGCCACCTCCGACCCGGGACAGGGCGCCGGGGAGCTGTTTTTT. Translation: CATSDPGQGAGELFF.

The chain uses TRBV19 and TRBJ1-2; 7 nucleotides align to TRBD1. V was clipped by 7 bases and J by 2 bases; unmatched bases: 10. Germline-derived CDR1 and CDR2 are LNHDA and SQIVND (reference sequence). The CDR3 sequence is 15 residues long. In DNA form, the CDR3 reads TGTGCCAGTACGCCGACAGGGACAGCGAACTATGGCTACACCTTC. This codes for CASTPTGTANYGYTF.

V is TRBV7-8 and J is TRBJ1-2; tentatively, D is TRBD1 (5 bases). There are 17 residues in the CDR3. The V end was cut by 5 bases, the J end by 1 base, with 20 bases between. Germline V CDR1 and CDR2: SGHVS, FQNEAQ. Written as DNA, the CDR3 is TGTGCCAGCAGCGGAGACAGATACCCAATAATTAACTATGGCTACACCTTC. Protein sequence: CASSGDRYPIINYGYTF.

The chain carries TRBV7-9 and TRBJ1-2, with D possibly being TRBD1 (5 bases). Trimming pared 0 bases from V and 5 bases from J, leaving 16 bases between. CDR1 SEHNR and CDR2 FQNEAQ come from the germline V gene (reference sequence). The CDR3 has 16 residues. The CDR3, as DNA: TGTGCCAGCAGCTTAGCGGGCTCGCCAGGGCCATATGGCTACACCTTC. Amino acid sequence: CASSLAGSPGPYGYTF.

The chain couples TRBV13 to TRBJ1-1; D is uncertain. The CDR3 runs 13 residues. CDR1 and CDR2 (germline): PRHDT, FYEKMQ (reference sequence). V lost 2 bases and J lost 2, with 6 bases in between. This CDR3 is CASSLLRNTEAFF. DNA for the CDR3: TGTGCCAGCAGCTTACTGCGAAACACTGAAGCTTTCTTT.

A few counts support this clone. The rearrangement joins TRBV6-5 to TRBJ1-6; D is unclear. V lost 7 bases and J lost 10, with 14 bases in between. The CDR3 length is 13 residues. The V gene's germline CDR1 is MNHEY and CDR2 SVGAGI. DNA of the CDR3: TGTGCCAGCATTGGAGTTGTTAACTCACCCCTCCACTTT. This codes for CASIGVVNSPLHF.

V and J are TRBV19 and TRBJ2-7; D is uncertain. From germline, CDR1 is LNHDA and CDR2 SQIVND (reference sequence). Deletions cut 6 bases from V and 3 bases from J, with 18 bases between. The CDR3 is 15 amino acids. The CDR3, as DNA: TGTGCCAGTAGCCCCCCCGGTGGGCAGATCTACGAGCAGTACTTC. It codes for CASSPPGGQIYEQYF.

The chain joins TRBV5-6 to TRBJ2-7; 11 bases are shared with TRBD2. The ends lost 4 bases at V and 2 bases at J; junction bases unmatched: 5. This CDR3 has 15 residues. The germline V gene has CDR1 SGHDT and CDR2 YYEEEE. CDR3 sequence reads: CASSARTSGPYEQYF. The CDR3 DNA sequence: TGTGCCAGCAGCGCCCGGACTAGCGGGCCCTACGAGCAGTACTTC.

This chain uses TRBV6-5 with TRBJ1-2; D not certain. Germline CDR1 and CDR2: MNHEY and SVGAGI. The CDR3 length is 14 residues. Trimming took off 0 bases at V and 5 bases at J, with 10 bases between the two ends. The CDR3 sequence is CASSYSTDLYGYTF. The CDR3 DNA follows: TGTGCCAGCAGTTACTCTACAGATCTTTATGGCTACACCTTC.

This chain connects TRBV30 to TRBJ2-7; 7 bases map to TRBD1. Trimming cost V 5 bases and J 2 bases; bases outside gene matches: 6. Germline V gene data show CDR1 as GTSNPN and CDR2 as SVGIG (reference sequence). The CDR3 contains 13 residues. The CDR3 is CAWGTVTPYEQYF. The DNA of the CDR3 is TGTGCCTGGGGGACAGTGACACCCTACGAGCAGTACTTC.

The gene calls are TRBV9 and TRBJ2-5; 9 bases fit TRBD2. CDR3 length: 15 amino acids. Losses at the gene ends were 0 bases for V and 6 bases for J; bases not matched to a gene: 6. The germline V gene encodes CDR1 SGDLS and CDR2 YYNGEE. Here the CDR3 DNA reads TGTGCCAGCAGCGTAGGATTAGCGGGGGATCAGACCCAGTACTTC. Translated, it gives CASSVGLAGDQTQYF.

The V and J genes are TRBV28 and TRBJ2-2; 7 bases are shared with TRBD1. V lost 5 bases and J lost 0; bases outside the gene matches: 12. The V gene's germline CDR1 is MDHEN and CDR2 SYDVKM. CDR3 length equals 18 residues. The CDR3 reads CASSPATGPIPNTGELFF. CDR3 nucleotide sequence: TGTGCCAGCAGTCCAGCGACAGGGCCCATACCGAACACCGGGGAGCTGTTTTTT.

The CDR3 loop reads CASRQGSYEKLFF. For the CDR3, the DNA is TGTGCCAGCAGACAGGGTTCCTACGAAAAACTGTTTTTT. V gene TRBV6-5 combines with J gene TRBJ1-4, with D maybe TRBD1 (6 bases). The CDR3 has 13 amino acids. Germline values: CDR1 MNHEY, CDR2 SVGAGI. V dropped 6 bases and J dropped 8 bases, with 13 bases sitting between them.

This chain connects TRBV2 to TRBJ2-7, with 7 bases that match TRBD1. The V gene's germline CDR1 is SNHLY and CDR2 FYNNEI. V lost 2 bases to trimming and J lost 7 bases; unmatched junction nucleotides: 8. The CDR3 sequence is 14 residues long. The chain's CDR3 is CASSENWTGQEQYF. CDR3 nucleotides: TGTGCCAGCAGTGAAAATTGGACAGGTCAGGAGCAGTACTTC. The full variable domain, completed using reference TRBV2 and TRBJ2-7, is EPEVTQTPSHQVTQMGQEVILRCVPISNHLYFYWYRQILGQKVEFLVSFYNNEISEKSEIFDDQFSVERPDGSNFTLKIRSTKLEDSAMYFCASSENWTGQEQYFGPGTRLTVT.

The chain has TRBV7-9 and TRBJ2-3, with 8 bases that match TRBD1. The CDR3 runs 14 residues. Germline V gene data show CDR1 as SEHNR and CDR2 as FQNEAQ (reference sequence). The trim removed 5 bases at V and 2 bases at J, leaving 3 bases unmatched. The CDR3 sequence: CASSQGQATDTQYF. The CDR3 DNA reads TGTGCCAGCAGCCAGGGACAGGCCACAGATACGCAGTATTTT. Full variable domain (outside the CDR3, taken from reference TRBV7-9 and TRBJ2-3): DTGVSQNPRHKITKRGQNVTFRCDPISEHNRLYWYRQTLGQGPEFLTYFQNEAQLEKSRLLSDRFSAERPKGSFSTLEIQRTEQGDSAMYLCASSQGQATDTQYFGPGTRLTVL.

V and J are TRBV19 and TRBJ2-6, with a tentative D call TRBD1 (5 bases). The germline V gene has CDR1 LNHDA and CDR2 SQIVND (reference sequence). The CDR3 consists of 18 residues. Deletions cut 3 bases from V and 0 bases from J, with 15 bases between. The CDR3 DNA reads as TGTGCCAGTAGTATGCTACAGGCTTCAAGCTCTGGGGCCAACGTCCTGACTTTC. Amino acids: CASSMLQASSSGANVLTF.

This chain connects TRBV11-2 to TRBJ1-6, with a weak D call TRBD1 (5 bases). Trimming left V 1 base short and J 7 bases short, with 8 bases between. From germline, CDR1 is SGHAT and CDR2 FQNNGV. This CDR3 contains 14 residues. The CDR3 DNA reads TGTGCCAGCAGCTTAGCCGGGGGGAATTCACCCCTCCACTTT. Its translation: CASSLAGGNSPLHF.

This sequence joins TRBV7-2 and TRBJ1-1; D is unclear. Germline V lookup: CDR1 SGHTA, CDR2 FQGNSA. This CDR3 is 15 amino acids long. Deletions cut 2 bases from V and 0 bases from J, with 10 bases between. The chain's CDR3 is CASSLIGRLNTEAFF. The CDR3 coding sequence is TGTGCCAGCAGCTTAATTGGGCGTTTGAACACTGAAGCTTTCTTT.

The rearrangement links TRBV4-3 to TRBJ2-7, with 9 bases that match TRBD2. Per the germline V gene, CDR1 is LGHNA and CDR2 is YSLEER. The CDR3 extends over 15 amino acids. The V gene end was trimmed by 4 bases and the J gene end by 4 bases; junction bases not matched to a gene: 8. CDR3 nucleotide sequence: TGCGCCAGCAGCCCCACTAGCGGGTATAGGTACGAGCAGTACTTC. Its translation is CASSPTSGYRYEQYF.

This chain links TRBV5-1 with TRBJ1-2, with D perhaps matching TRBD1 (6 bases). Trimming stripped 6 bases from V and 3 bases from J, with 15 bases between. There are 14 residues in the CDR3. Germline V CDR1 and CDR2: SGHRS, YFSETQ. CDR3 protein: CASTATGSHYGYTF. The CDR3 DNA follows: TGCGCCAGCACCGCGACAGGTTCTCACTATGGCTACACCTTC. Together with reference TRBV5-1 and TRBJ1-2, the CDR3 gives the full variable domain: KAGVTQTPRYLIKTRGQQVTLSCSPISGHRSVSWYQQTPGQGLQFLFEYFSETQRNKGNFPGRFSGRQFSNSRSEMNVSTLELGDSALYLCASTATGSHYGYTFGSGTRLTVV.

V and J are TRBV7-2 and TRBJ2-1; 7 bases line up with TRBD2. Germline CDR1 SGHTA, CDR2 FQGNSA. This CDR3 is built from 12 residues. V was clipped by 4 bases and J by 11 bases; unmatched bases: 5. In DNA, the CDR3 is TGTGCCAGCAGCTACACCGGGACTAAGCAGTTCTTC. Translation: CASSYTGTKQFF.

The J gene is TRBJ2-7, the V gene TRBV6-5; D is possibly TRBD1 (5 bases). The germline CDR1 and CDR2 sequences are MNHEY and SVGAGI. Trimming took off 2 bases at V and 2 bases at J, with 13 bases between the two ends. This CDR3 has 15 amino acids. As DNA, the CDR3 is TGTGCCAGCAGTTACAGTCAGGGCGGACCCTACGAGCAGTACTTC. Translating gives CASSYSQGGPYEQYF.

The chain recombines TRBV28 with TRBJ2-2; 14 bases align to TRBD2. The V and J ends lost 5 bases and 9 bases, in that order; junction bases with no gene match: 11. The CDR3 has 17 amino acids. Germline V gives CDR1 MDHEN, CDR2 SYDVKM. As DNA, the CDR3 is TGTGCCAGCAGTCCCCTATTCGGACTAGCGGGAGGTCGGGAGCTGTTTTTT. Translated: CASSPLFGLAGGRELFF.